This TCR beta chain was identified during a study of T cells expressing NK-cell markers. TCRdb reprocessed the 5' RACE reads, keeping one entry per CDR3 protein, no DNA. The sample's table shows 550,000 to 600,000 distinct CDR3 sequences. Details on this clonotype: As yet, its antigen is unknown.

Study-wide results and limits: Of CD8+ T cells, 1.0-7.0% belonged to dominant NKG2C+ clonotypes in several donors. Also leading the CD3+CD56-NKG2C+ fraction in a few donors were these clonotypes.

The CDR3 has 12 residues. Germline V gene sequence: CDR1 MGHDK, CDR2 SYGVNS. The V call is TRBV25-1, the J call TRBJ2-3. The material sequenced was blood T cells: a sorted CD56 or NKG2C T cell subset, CD4+ or CD8+ T cells, or bulk PBMC T cells (not recorded which). The source of this sequence is a man between 18 and 35 years old in good health. The chain's CDR3 is CASLTLTGTQYF.